Below are 16 T cell receptor beta chains sequenced from a single sample in a study of CD8 T cells in ankylosing spondylitis. MiXCR, run by TCRdb on the 5' RACE reads, gives a single entry per CDR3 protein. The sample comprises under 150,000 distinct CDR3 sequences, around 8.5% of which are singletons, and approximately 3.4% rests with the top ten. The sequenced sample consisted of blood, either unsorted or a sorted T cell fraction (not recorded which). All receptors come from a male donor with ankylosing spondylitis or in good health (not recorded which).

This clonotype has ten or more counts. J is TRBJ1-5 and V is TRBV4-1; no firm D call. V lost 1 base and J lost 5, with 15 bases in between. Germline-derived CDR1 and CDR2 are MGHRA and YSYEKL. This CDR3 spans 16 amino acids. The CDR3 DNA follows: TGCGCCAGCAGCCAAGTCAGACTCTTTAATGATCAGCCCCAGCATTTT. Protein product: CASSQVRLFNDQPQHF.

This clonotype was observed many times. This rearrangement joins TRBV10-3 to TRBJ2-7, with D unresolved. This CDR3 has 14 residues. Trimming took off 0 bases at V and 2 bases at J, with 8 bases between the two ends. Germline lookup yields CDR1 ENHRY and CDR2 SYGVKD. The CDR3 protein is CAISESYITYEQYF. CDR3 bases: TGTGCCATCAGTGAGTCCTACATTACCTACGAGCAGTACTTC.

This clonotype has a count of ten or more. J is TRBJ2-2 and V is TRBV6-2 or TRBV6-3, with TRBD2 identical over 12 bases. Germline CDR1 reads MNHEY; CDR2 reads SVGEGT. This CDR3 spans 15 amino acids. The ends lost 4 bases at V and 5 bases at J; junction bases unmatched: 2. CDR3 DNA sequence: TGTGCCAGCAGTTTGACTAGCGGGAGTACCGGGGAGCTGTTTTTT. This encodes CASSLTSGSTGELFF.

This sequence joins TRBV12-3 or TRBV12-4 and TRBJ2-6; TRBD2 matches at 7 bases. J was trimmed by 6 bases and V by 6 bases; bases with no gene match: 11. This CDR3 region has 16 residues. CDR3 nucleotides: TGTGCCAGCAGGGGGGGGTATCTAGAACTGGCCAACGTCCTGACTTTC. Protein product: CASRGGYLELANVLTF.

This clonotype was detected ten times or more. The chain joins TRBV6-6 to TRBJ2-7; TRBD1 is a possible D gene (6 bases). In germline, CDR1 is MNHNY, CDR2 SVGAGI (reference sequence). This CDR3 spans 12 amino acids. The V end lost 0 bases, the J end lost 6 bases, and 6 bases lay between the germline ends. In nucleotides, the CDR3 is TGTGCCAGCAGTTACTCAGGGGGCGAGCAGTACTTC. Amino acids: CASSYSGGEQYF.

The genes are TRBV5-1 and TRBJ2-6, with 7 positions matching TRBD1. Losses at the gene ends were 0 bases for V and 0 bases for J; bases not matched to a gene: 3. This CDR3 contains 17 residues. Germline loops: CDR1 SGHRS, CDR2 YFSETQ. The CDR3 region is CASSLGQGSSGANVLTF. In nucleotides, the CDR3 is TGCGCCAGCAGCTTGGGACAGGGTTCCTCTGGGGCCAACGTCCTGACTTTC. Full variable domain (outside the CDR3, taken from reference TRBV5-1 and TRBJ2-6): KAGVTQTPRYLIKTRGQQVTLSCSPISGHRSVSWYQQTPGQGLQFLFEYFSETQRNKGNFPGRFSGRQFSNSRSEMNVSTLELGDSALYLCASSLGQGSSGANVLTFGAGSRLTVL.

The sample holds a few counts of this clonotype. V gene TRBV27 combines with J gene TRBJ1-2; possibly TRBD1 for D (5 bases). This CDR3 comprises 13 residues. In germline, CDR1 is MNHEY, CDR2 SMNVEV (reference sequence). V lost 2 bases, J lost 8 bases, and 12 bases lay in between. The CDR3 sequence is CASSLGQGRGYTF. CDR3 sequence (DNA): TGTGCCAGCAGTTTAGGCCAGGGACGAGGCTACACCTTC.

A note on this clonotype: A much larger clone lies one base from this, so it may be a read error. The limits of the CDR3 on the DNA are not certain, so only TCRdb's listed CDR3 is given. The genes are TRBV11-2 and TRBJ1-3; TRBD1, as called in the table, went unchecked against the DNA. From germline, CDR1 is SGHAT and CDR2 FQNNGV. The CDR3 spans 17 residues, counting both ends. This CDR3 reads CASSLNFGPGKESTIYF.

The genes are TRBV5-5 and TRBJ2-7, with D perhaps matching TRBD2 (5 bases). From germline, CDR1 is SGHKS and CDR2 YYEKEE (reference sequence). The V end lost 1 base, the J end lost 3 bases, and 14 bases lay between the germline ends. The length of the CDR3 is 15 residues. CDR3 nucleotides: TGTGCCAGCAGCTTGTATTTCGAGGGAAACTACGAGCAGTACTTC. Its protein is CASSLYFEGNYEQYF.

To note about this clonotype: One base away lies a much larger clone, so this may be a sequencing read error. This is likely a read error, given that the CDR3 carries no conserved phenylalanine or tryptophan at its end. The genes are TRBV7-9 and TRBJ1-1; 9 bases align to TRBD1. Germline CDR1 is SEHNR and CDR2 is FQNEAQ (reference sequence). Losses at the gene ends were 6 bases for V and 4 bases for J; bases not matched to a gene: 6. This CDR3 spans 14 amino acids. The CDR3 DNA is TGTGCCAGCAGAGCACAGGGGGCTGGCACTGAAGCTTTCTTA. Residues: CASRAQGAGTEAFL.

Of note for this clonotype: The junction departs from germline at one end; a sequencing error may be responsible. V is TRBV15 and J is TRBJ2-3; D is uncertain. The CDR3 is made up of 18 amino acids. CDR1 is LNHNV, CDR2 YYDKDF, per germline (reference sequence). The CDR3 nucleotides are TGTGCCTCCAGCAGAGATATGGCGCCACCCTCGAGCACAGATACGCAGTATTTT. This encodes CASSRDMAPPSSTDTQYF.

This clonotype was recorded many times. This sequence joins TRBV6-2 or TRBV6-3 and TRBJ2-7; D is possibly TRBD1 or TRBD2 (5 bases each). Per germline, CDR1 MNHEY and CDR2 SVGEGT. Trimming took off 6 bases at V and 1 base at J, with 16 bases between the two ends. There are 15 residues in the CDR3. This CDR3 is CASSNLGDVSYEQYF. The CDR3 coding sequence is TGTGCCAGCAGCAATCTGGGGGACGTTTCCTACGAGCAGTACTTC.

This clonotype was observed many times. This chain joins TRBV7-9 and TRBJ2-1, with TRBD1 identical over 10 bases. This CDR3 contains 17 residues. V trimming: 2 bases; J trimming: 6 bases; junction bases outside the gene matches: 10. CDR1 is SEHNR, CDR2 FQNEAQ, per germline (reference sequence). The CDR3 spells CASSLISWDRGFNEQFF. The DNA for the CDR3 is TGTGCCAGCAGCTTAATATCTTGGGACAGGGGATTCAATGAGCAGTTCTTC.

Concerning this clonotype: A much larger clone lies one base from this, so it may be a read error. The chain couples TRBV11-1 to TRBJ2-1; D might be TRBD2 (6 bases). Germline CDR1 reads SGHAT; CDR2 reads FQDESV (reference sequence). This CDR3 comprises 15 residues. CDR3 protein: CASSLVTGVYNVQFF. The CDR3 region has the DNA TGTGCCAGCAGCTTAGTAACGGGGGTCTACAATGTGCAGTTCTTC.

This clonotype was seen many times. The CDR3 region has the DNA TGTGCCAGCAGGGAACAGGGGGAGTACTCTGGGGCCAACGTCCTGACTTTC. Amino acid sequence: CASREQGEYSGANVLTF. V gene TRBV28 combines with J gene TRBJ2-6, with TRBD1 matching 8 bases. CDR1 MDHEN and CDR2 SYDVKM come from the germline V gene. V gave up 6 bases and J gave up 0 bases; unmatched junction bases: 7. The CDR3 loop spans 17 amino acids.

The CDR3 DNA is TGCAGTGCTAGGCCAGGGGCTAGCACAGATACGCAGTATTTT. This gives the protein CSARPGASTDTQYF. This chain links TRBV20-1 with TRBJ2-3; D is possibly TRBD1 (6 bases). This CDR3 contains 14 residues. Germline CDR1 is DFQATT and CDR2 is SNEGSKA (reference sequence). The V gene lost 3 bases and the J gene lost 0 bases, with 10 bases spanning the gap.